The sequence of this TCR beta chain was determined in a study of T cells in Graves' hyperthyroidism and ophthalmopathy. Study observations and caveats: Blood also showed most of the thyroid clonotypes that were expanded above 0.001. A model using 13 V-J features told ophthalmopathy apart from stable hyperthyroidism.

The germline gives CDR1 MNHEY, CDR2 SMNVEV (reference sequence). The CDR3 is 14 residues long. TCR beta CDR3 sequences were amplified from RNA transcripts. During a first-round RT-PCR of the TCR CDR3, the HTBI primer set was used. Each CDR3 protein is one row after TCRdb ran MiXCR on the multiplex PCR reads. Among about 400,000 distinct CDR3 sequences listed, under 15% were seen once. A note on this clonotype: As yet, its antigen is unknown. A much larger clone lies one base from this, so it may be a read error.

For ophthalmopathy patients, the Clinical Activity Score was at least 3 and the NOSPECS grade at least 4; duration was under 3 months. Lactation, pregnancy, other autoimmune disease or uncontrolled infection excluded patients. Sequenced material: blood. J is TRBJ1-5 and V is TRBV27; weak D call: TRBD1 (6 bases). The receptor was derived from a man aged 18 to 29 with Graves' ophthalmopathy. This CDR3 is CAGSFRGDGQPQHF. Here the CDR3 DNA reads TGTGCCGGCAGTTTCAGGGGAGATGGGCAGCCCCAGCATTTT.